A selection of T cell receptor beta chains follows, all from one sample in a study of shared clonotypes between healthy human individuals. Generated by immunoSEQ multiplex PCR, the TCRdb table keeps only in-frame clones and is missing some. The data show about 1.5 million clones, with 98% seen just once and about 0.45% held by the top ten. The sequenced material came from naive CD4+ T cells sorted from blood. The receptors were gathered from a man between 25 and 39 years old in good health. CDR3s include the opening cysteine and the closing phenylalanine or tryptophan. A D gene is named only where the DNA matches it firmly. The size field is filled for only some rows; it gives once, few, many or a size class.

V gene,clone size,J gene,D gene,CDR3 protein,CDR3 DNA
TRBV2,NA,TRBJ1-1,TRBD1,CASSDRTGHTEAFF,TGTGCCAGCAGTGACCGGACAGGCCACACTGAAGCTTTCTTT
TRBV6-6,NA,TRBJ1-1,TRBD1,CASSYSDRDGTEAFF,TGTGCCAGCAGTTACTCGGACAGGGATGGCACTGAAGCTTTCTTT
TRBV18,NA,TRBJ2-5,TRBD1,CASSRNRGDQETQYF,TGTGCCAGCTCACGAAACAGGGGAGACCAAGAGACCCAGTACTTC
TRBV5-6,NA,TRBJ2-7,TRBD2,CASSLGPSGGTYEQYF,TGTGCCAGCAGCTTGGGACCTAGCGGAGGAACCTACGAGCAGTACTTC
TRBV29-1,NA,TRBJ1-1,NA,CSVVKRNTEAFF,TGCAGCGTTGTGAAGAGGAACACTGAAGCTTTCTTT
TRBV27,NA,TRBJ2-1,NA,CASSLLRVGTYNEQFF,TGTGCCAGCAGTTTACTTAGGGTAGGCACCTACAATGAGCAGTTCTTC
TRBV7-2,NA,TRBJ1-4,TRBD1,CASSSTGGNEKLFF,TGTGCCAGCAGCTCAACAGGGGGGAATGAAAAACTGTTTTTT
TRBV6-5,NA,TRBJ1-2,TRBD1,CASSSYRGRRGYTF,TGTGCCAGCAGTTCGTACAGGGGGCGCCGGGGCTACACCTTC
TRBV7-9,NA,TRBJ2-5,NA,CASSPQGTWGPQYF,TGTGCCAGCAGCCCCCAGGGGACATGGGGGCCCCAGTACTTC
TRBV10-3,NA,TRBJ2-5,NA,CALSGGEQETQYF,TGTGCCCTCTCCGGCGGAGAACAAGAGACCCAGTACTTC
TRBV5-1,NA,TRBJ1-5,NA,CASSLDGGSSQPQHF,TGCGCCAGCAGCTTGGATGGCGGGTCGTCTCAGCCCCAGCATTTT
TRBV29-1,NA,TRBJ1-1,NA,CSGDRNTEAFF,TGCAGCGGCGATAGAAACACTGAAGCTTTCTTT
TRBV29-1,NA,TRBJ1-4,NA,CSVAGISNEKLFF,TGCAGCGTCGCAGGGATTTCTAATGAAAAACTGTTTTTT
TRBV19,NA,TRBJ2-3,TRBD1,CASSIVGQNTDTQYF,TGTGCCAGTAGTATAGTGGGACAGAACACAGATACGCAGTATTTT
TRBV7-9,NA,TRBJ2-3,NA,CASSWATAQYF,TGTGCCAGCAGCTGGGCTACGGCGCAGTATTTT
TRBV4-1,NA,TRBJ1-1,NA,CASSQEGTLYTEAFF,TGCGCCAGCAGCCAAGAAGGCACTCTATACACTGAAGCTTTCTTT
TRBV29-1,NA,TRBJ1-3,NA,CSVDRGLGGNTIYF,TGCAGCGTTGATAGGGGCCTCGGTGGAAACACCATATATTTT
TRBV2,NA,TRBJ1-5,NA,CASSDITGFQPQHF,TGTGCCAGCAGTGACATTACAGGTTTTCAGCCCCAGCATTTT
TRBV27,NA,TRBJ2-1,TRBD2,CASSYQPSGINEQFF,TGTGCCAGCAGTTATCAGCCTAGCGGGATCAATGAGCAGTTCTTC
TRBV20-1,NA,TRBJ2-1,NA,CSARGLQFF,TGCAGTGCCCGTGGTTTACAGTTCTTC
TRBV7-8,NA,TRBJ2-7,NA,CASSLAGYTYEQYF,TGTGCCAGCAGCTTAGCGGGGTACACCTACGAGCAGTACTTC
TRBV11-2,NA,TRBJ2-1,TRBD2,CASSSTTSGRRNEQFF,TGTGCCAGCAGCTCCACGACTAGCGGGAGAAGGAATGAGCAGTTCTTC
TRBV7-9,once,TRBJ2-3,NA,CASSLARPTDTQYF,TGTGCCAGCAGCTTAGCTCGGCCCACAGATACGCAGTATTTT
TRBV18,NA,TRBJ2-5,NA,CASSPLGPLIAQDQETQYF,TGTGCCAGCTCACCGCTGGGGCCCCTGATAGCCCAAGACCAAGAGACCCAGTACTTC
TRBV19,NA,TRBJ1-1,NA,CASSRRQPMNTEAFF,TGTGCCAGTAGTAGACGACAGCCTATGAACACTGAAGCTTTCTTT
TRBV5-1,once,TRBJ2-1,NA,CASSLRDGFNEQFF,TGCGCCAGCAGCTTGCGGGACGGATTCAATGAGCAGTTCTTC
TRBV4-3,NA,TRBJ2-3,NA,CASSQSSGQLTDTQYF,TGCGCCAGCAGCCAATCCTCCGGACAGCTCACAGATACGCAGTATTTT
TRBV11-2,NA,TRBJ1-3,NA,CASSLRQSSGNTIYF,TGTGCCAGCAGCTTAAGACAAAGCTCTGGAAACACCATATATTTT
TRBV12-5,NA,TRBJ2-7,NA,CASALGAGSYEQYF,TGTGCTAGTGCCCTTGGGGCAGGATCCTACGAGCAGTACTTC
TRBV5-6,NA,TRBJ2-7,TRBD2,CASSPGLAYEQYF,TGTGCCAGCAGCCCGGGACTAGCCTACGAGCAGTACTTC
TRBV7-8,NA,TRBJ2-1,NA,CASTHGQNEQFF,TGTGCCAGCACCCACGGTCAGAATGAGCAGTTCTTC
TRBV10-2,NA,TRBJ1-3,NA,CASSDTAGKSGNTIYF,TGCGCCAGCAGTGATACGGCAGGGAAGTCTGGAAACACCATATATTTT
TRBV18,NA,TRBJ2-3,NA,CASSPGGTDTQYF,TGTGCCAGCTCCCCCGGGGGCACAGATACGCAGTATTTT
TRBV10-2,NA,TRBJ2-5,TRBD2,CASRRASGNTPRETQYF,TGCGCCAGCAGGCGGGCTAGCGGGAACACCCCACGGGAGACCCAGTACTTC
TRBV29-1,NA,TRBJ1-2,NA,CSVGGSYGYTF,TGCAGCGTTGGAGGGAGCTATGGCTACACCTTC
TRBV28,NA,TRBJ2-3,TRBD1,CASWSTGGGGTQYF,TGTGCCAGCTGGTCGACAGGGGGCGGGGGTACGCAGTATTTT
TRBV10-3,NA,TRBJ2-1,NA,CAISGSNSNEQFF,TGTGCCATCAGTGGTTCCAACAGCAATGAGCAGTTCTTC
TRBV10-3,NA,TRBJ1-2,NA,CAISEQADYGYTF,TGTGCCATCAGTGAGCAGGCAGATTATGGCTACACCTTC
TRBV6-6,NA,TRBJ2-7,NA,CASIIGGGGVYEQYF,TGTGCCAGCATTATAGGGGGAGGAGGGGTTTACGAGCAGTACTTC
TRBV7-7,once,TRBJ2-1,TRBD2,CASSLSGRVEQFF,TGTGCTAGCAGCTTAAGCGGGAGGGTTGAGCAGTTCTTC
TRBV11-3,NA,TRBJ2-4,TRBD1,CASSLGQGTNKNIQYF,TGTGCCAGCAGCTTAGGACAGGGAACAAACAAAAACATTCAGTACTTC
TRBV7-2,NA,TRBJ2-1,TRBD2,CASSLALAGGSYNEQFF,TGTGCCAGCAGCTTAGCCCTAGCGGGAGGCTCCTACAATGAGCAGTTCTTC